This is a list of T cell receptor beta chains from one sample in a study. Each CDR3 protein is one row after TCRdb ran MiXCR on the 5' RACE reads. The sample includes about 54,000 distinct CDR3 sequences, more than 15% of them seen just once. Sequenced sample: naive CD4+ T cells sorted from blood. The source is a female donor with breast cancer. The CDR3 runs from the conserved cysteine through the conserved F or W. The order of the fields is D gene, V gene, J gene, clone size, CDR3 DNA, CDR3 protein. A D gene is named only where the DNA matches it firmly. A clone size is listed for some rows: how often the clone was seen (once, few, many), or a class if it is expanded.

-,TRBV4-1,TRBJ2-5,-,TGCGCCAGCAGCCAGACCTGGGGGGTTAGAGAGACCCAGTACTTC,CASSQTWGVRETQYF
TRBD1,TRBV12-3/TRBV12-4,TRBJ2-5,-,TGTGCCAGCAGTTTAGGGACAGGGTACCAAGAGACCCAGTACTTC,CASSLGTGYQETQYF
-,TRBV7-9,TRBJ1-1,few,TGTGCCAGCAGCACTCGGACGGTTGGGAGGAAATCTGAAGCTTTCTTT,CASSTRTVGRKSEAFF
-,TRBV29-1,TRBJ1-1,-,TGCAGCGTTGGAAACGTGAACACTGAAGCTTTCTTT,CSVGNVNTEAFF
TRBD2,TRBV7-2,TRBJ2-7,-,TGTGCCAGCAGCAGGACTAGCGGGGCCCGCTCCTACGAGCAGTACTTC,CASSRTSGARSYEQYF
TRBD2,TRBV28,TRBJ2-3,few,TGTGCCAGCAGCCCTAGACTAGCGCAACGAGATACGCAGTATTTT,CASSPRLAQRDTQYF
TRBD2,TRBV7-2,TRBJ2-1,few,TGTGCCAGCAGCTTGGTAGCGGGAGGGCCTTCCTACAATGAGCAGTTCTTC,CASSLVAGGPSYNEQFF
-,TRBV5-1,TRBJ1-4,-,TGCGCCAGCTCCGAGACAGGAGATAATGAAAAACTGTTTTTT,CASSETGDNEKLFF
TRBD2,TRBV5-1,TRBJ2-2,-,TGCGCCAGCAGCTACCGTAGCGGGGACACCGGGGAGCTGTTTTTT,CASSYRSGDTGELFF
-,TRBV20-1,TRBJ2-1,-,TGCAGTGCCTCCCGTCCCTACAATGAGCAGTTCTTC,CSASRPYNEQFF
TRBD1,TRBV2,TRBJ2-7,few,TGTGCCAGTAGGGACAGGGGCTACGAGCAGTACTTC,CASRDRGYEQYF
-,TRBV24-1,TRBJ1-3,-,TGTGCCACCAGTGATTTGCAAATTTGCGGGGAATATTTT,CATSDLQICGEYF
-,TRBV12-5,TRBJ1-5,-,TGTGCTAGTGGTCCGGCTCCACAACCCAATCAGCCCCAGCATTTT,CASGPAPQPNQPQHF
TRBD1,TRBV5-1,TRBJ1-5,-,TGCGCCAGCGGCTTCGACAGGGAGATAGATACGCAGCATTTT,CASGFDREIDTQHF
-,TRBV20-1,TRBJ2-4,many,TGCAGTGCTGCAGGAGCGGAAAACATTCAGTACTTC,CSAAGAENIQYF
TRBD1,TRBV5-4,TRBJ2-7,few,TGTGCCAGCAGACCTGGGACAGGGTCGGACTACGAGCAGTACTTC,CASRPGTGSDYEQYF
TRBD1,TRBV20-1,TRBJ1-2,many,TGCAGTGCTAGAGCCGAGACAGGGGGGAACTATGGCTACACCTTC,CSARAETGGNYGYTF
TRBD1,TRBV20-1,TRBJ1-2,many,TGCAGTGCTAGTAACAGGGGCCGAACTAACTATGGCTACACCTTC,CSASNRGRTNYGYTF
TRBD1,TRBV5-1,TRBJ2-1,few,TGCGCCAGCAGCGCAGGGACAGGCCTTCACAATGAGCAGTTCTTC,CASSAGTGLHNEQFF
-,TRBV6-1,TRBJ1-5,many,TGTGCCAGCAATGAAGGATCGAGGCAGCCCCAGCATTTT,CASNEGSRQPQHF
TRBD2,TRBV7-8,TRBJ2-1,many,TGTGCCAGCAGCTCAAACAGCGGGAGAATTGGCAATGAGCAGTTCTTC,CASSSNSGRIGNEQFF
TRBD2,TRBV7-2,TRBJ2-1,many,TGTGCCAGCAGCTTGGACCGACCTCTAGCGGGAGTGAATGAGCAGTTCTTC,CASSLDRPLAGVNEQFF
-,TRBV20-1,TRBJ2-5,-,TGCAGTGCACAGACAAGTTCGGCGGAGACCCAGTACTTC,CSAQTSSAETQYF
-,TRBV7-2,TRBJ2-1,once,TGTGCCAGCAGCTTTGACAACCCGTCCCGGCAGTTCTTC,CASSFDNPSRQFF
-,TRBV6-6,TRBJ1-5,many,TGTGCCAGCGCCGAGAGGGTCGGGGCTCATCAGCCCCAGCATTTT,CASAERVGAHQPQHF
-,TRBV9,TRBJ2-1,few,TGTGCCAGCAGCGTAATAGTGAGTTCTGAGCAGTTCTTC,CASSVIVSSEQFF
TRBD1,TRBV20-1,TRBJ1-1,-,TGCAGTGCTAGAGATCCAACAGGGAGGGGGCCTGAAGCTTTCTTT,CSARDPTGRGPEAFF
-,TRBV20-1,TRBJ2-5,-,TGCAGTGCCGGACAGGAGACCCAGTACTTC,CSAGQETQYF
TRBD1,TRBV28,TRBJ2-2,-,TGTGCCAGCAGGGGACAGGGGGCGTACACCGGGGAGCTGTTTTTT,CASRGQGAYTGELFF
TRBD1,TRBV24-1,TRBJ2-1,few,TGTGCCACCAGTGATCCGGGACAGGTCAATGAGCAATTCTTC,CATSDPGQVNEQFF
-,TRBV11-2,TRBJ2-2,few,TGTGCCAGCAGCTTCGACACCGGGGAGCTGTTTTTT,CASSFDTGELFF
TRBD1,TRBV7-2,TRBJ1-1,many,TGTGCCAGCAGCCCTCGTGGGACAGGGAACACTGAAGCTTTCTTT,CASSPRGTGNTEAFF
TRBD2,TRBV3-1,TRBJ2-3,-,TGTGCCAGCAGCCCCCGCGGCGGGAGGTCCCCAGATACGCAGTATTTT,CASSPRGGRSPDTQYF
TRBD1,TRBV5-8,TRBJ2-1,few,TGTGCCAGCAGCACCCGACAGGGATCCGATGAGCAGTTCTTC,CASSTRQGSDEQFF
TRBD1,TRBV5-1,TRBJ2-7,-,TGCGCCAGCAGCTTGACCTGGGACAGGAGGTACGAGCAGTACTTC,CASSLTWDRRYEQYF
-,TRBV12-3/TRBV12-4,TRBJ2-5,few,TGTGCCAGCAGTCCCCGCTGGGAGACCCAGTACTTC,CASSPRWETQYF
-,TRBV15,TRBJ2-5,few,TGTGCCACCAGCAACCGGGACGAAGAGACCCAGTACTTC,CATSNRDEETQYF
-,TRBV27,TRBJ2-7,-,TGTGCCAGCAGTTTAGGGACTTTCTACGAGCAGTACTTC,CASSLGTFYEQYF